This T cell receptor (beta chain) was recorded in a study of T cell clones after liver transplantation. In the study overall: TCRbeta sequencing after a pre-transplant mixed lymphocyte reaction identified graft-donor-reactive clones, later tracked in post-transplant blood. Apart from a few HCV-positive recipients, transplants were for non-autoimmune, non-viral reasons. Regarding the study as a whole: Donor-reactive sequences fell more than third party-reactive ones, suggesting partial deletion.

Some clones are missing from TCRdb's copy, which holds only in-frame ones; the method was immunoSEQ multiplex PCR. In the table there are approximately 9,300 clones, 72% of which are singletons. Notes on this clone: Antigen specificity is unknown.

The germline V gene has CDR1 LNHDA and CDR2 SQIVND (reference sequence). The CDR3 sequence is 14 residues long. V lost 7 bases, J lost 5 bases, and 9 bases stayed unmatched. The J gene is TRBJ2-5, the V gene TRBV19; 8 bases are a match to TRBD1. The sequence was collected from a human patient who received a liver transplant. Some T cells may be supplied by the graft donor. Sequences were derived from CD8+ T cells from blood, sampled at the approximately 16-month timepoint. CDR3 in DNA: TGTGCCAGTACGATAGGGACAGGTGGCGAGACCCAGTACTTC. As protein: CASTIGTGGETQYF.